This is a list of T cell receptor beta chains from one sample in a study of response to subunit inactivated influenza vaccine. TCRdb re-called the RT-PCR reads with MiXCR, one entry per CDR3 protein. Of 650,000 to 850,000 distinct CDR3 sequences in the sample, 11% to 15% were seen once. This specimen was PBMCs from blood, taken approximately 15 days before vaccination. The receptors here all came from a man over 45 who received an inactivated influenza vaccine. The CDR3 runs from the conserved cysteine through the conserved F or W. A D gene is named only where the DNA matches it firmly. The size field is filled for only some rows; it gives once, few, many or a size class.

J	D	size	V	DNA	CDR3
TRBJ2-7	.	.	TRBV5-5	TGTGCCAGCAGCGTTGACGGGCCGTTC	CASSVDGPF
TRBJ2-2	TRBD2	.	TRBV4-3	TGCGCCAGCACCCCGGCTAGCGGGGGGCGGGTCACCGGGGAGCTGTTTTTT	CASTPASGGRVTGELFF
TRBJ2-5	TRBD1	.	TRBV15	TGTGCCACCAGCAGGGGTTCGGGACAGGCGGCCGAGACCCAGTACTTC	CATSRGSGQAAETQYF
TRBJ2-2	TRBD2	few	TRBV10-3	TGTGCCATCGGCTCGGGACTAAACACCGGGGAGCTGTTTTTT	CAIGSGLNTGELFF
TRBJ1-1	.	few	TRBV10-3	TGTGCCATCAGTGACTCCTCCGGGGGCCCTGAAGCTTTCTTT	CAISDSSGGPEAFF
TRBJ2-7	.	few	TRBV11-2	TGTGCCACCACTACCAGCCGAGGCGGCGAGCAGTACTTC	CATTTSRGGEQYF
TRBJ2-2	.	many	TRBV6-2/TRBV6-3	TGTGCCAGCATCCCCTTCGACGGGGTAAAAGGGAACACCGGGGAGCTGTTTTTT	CASIPFDGVKGNTGELFF
TRBJ2-1	TRBD2	many	TRBV20-1	TGCAGTGCTAGGCCAATCACGGGGGGGGGAAATGAGCAGTTCTTC	CSARPITGGGNEQFF
TRBJ1-1	TRBD1	many	TRBV14	TGTGCCAGCAGCCGATTAACAGGGGGCACTGAAGCTTTCTTT	CASSRLTGGTEAFF
TRBJ2-5	.	.	TRBV5-1	TGCGCCAGCAGCGGCGGGACCCAGGAGACCCAGTACTTC	CASSGGTQETQYF
TRBJ2-2	.	few	TRBV12-3/TRBV12-4	TGTGCCAGCAGTTTAGTAGGTCGAAGCGGGGAGCTGTTTTTT	CASSLVGRSGELFF
TRBJ1-1	TRBD1	many	TRBV4-3	TGCGCCAGCAGCCAAACGGGACAGGGGAACACTGAAGCTTTCTTT	CASSQTGQGNTEAFF
TRBJ2-5	TRBD1	once	TRBV7-2	TGTGCCAGCAGCTTAGGACAGGGGCAGACCCAGTACTTC	CASSLGQGQTQYF
TRBJ2-5	.	.	TRBV9	TGTGCCAGCAGCGTAGCAGGGGCCAAAGAGACCCAGTACTTC	CASSVAGAKETQYF
TRBJ1-2	TRBD1	many	TRBV5-5	TGTGCCAGCAGCTCGCAGACAGGGGGCGACTATGGCTACACCTTC	CASSSQTGGDYGYTF
TRBJ2-1	TRBD2	.	TRBV20-1	TGCAGTGCTAGTCTCCGAGGTAGCGGGGGCCGCTCCTACAATGAGCAGTTCTTC	CSASLRGSGGRSYNEQFF
TRBJ1-1	.	.	TRBV28	TGTGCCAGCAGTTTACCATCTCTCCGGGACACCAGTTTTATGAACACTGAAGCTTTCTTT	CASSLPSLRDTSFMNTEAFF
TRBJ2-5	.	.	TRBV5-1	TGCGCCAGCGGGCGGGGTTCGGAACAAGAGACCCAGTACTTC	CASGRGSEQETQYF
TRBJ2-7	.	few	TRBV20-1	TGCAGTGCTAGAGATTTTGTACCCTACGAGCAGTACTTC	CSARDFVPYEQYF
TRBJ2-1	TRBD2	many	TRBV2	TGTGCCACCGCTAGCGGGGTTAGGAATGAGCAGTTCTTC	CATASGVRNEQFF
TRBJ2-1	TRBD1	few	TRBV12-3/TRBV12-4	TGTGCCAGCAGACGTCACATAGACAGGGGTGAGCAGTTCTTC	CASRRHIDRGEQFF
TRBJ1-5	TRBD1	few	TRBV30	TGTGCCTCTAATACAGGGGGCAATCAGCCCCAGCATTTT	CASNTGGNQPQHF
TRBJ2-1	.	few	TRBV29-1	TGCAGCGTTGTTCTCGGGAGCTCCTACAATGAGCAGTTCTTC	CSVVLGSSYNEQFF
TRBJ2-2	.	.	TRBV11-2	TGTGCCAGCAGCTTAGTAGGGCGGGGAAGGGTCCGGGACGGGGAGCTGTTTTTT	CASSLVGRGRVRDGELFF
TRBJ2-1	TRBD2	.	TRBV6-1	TGTGCCAGCAGCCATGGGACTAGCGCCCAAGAGCAGTTCTTC	CASSHGTSAQEQFF
TRBJ2-3	TRBD2	few	TRBV12-3/TRBV12-4	TGTGCCAGCAGGACAACCTTGGCGGGGGGGCGAGATACGCAGTATTTT	CASRTTLAGGRDTQYF
TRBJ2-1	.	few	TRBV5-1	TGCGCCAGCAGCTTATTCGGACATGAGCAGTTCTTC	CASSLFGHEQFF
TRBJ2-5	.	.	TRBV2	TGTGCCAGCACCTCCAAAGGGGCAGGTCAAGAGACCCAGTACTTC	CASTSKGAGQETQYF
TRBJ2-1	.	many	TRBV20-1	TGCAGTGCTAGGCCGAGCAATGAGCAGTTCTTC	CSARPSNEQFF
TRBJ2-5	.	many	TRBV20-1	TGCAGCACCAAAGCGGGTACCAAAGAGACCCAGTACTTC	CSTKAGTKETQYF
TRBJ2-1	TRBD1	.	TRBV27	TGTGCCAGCAGTCACGACAGGGTTAATGAGCAGTTCTTC	CASSHDRVNEQFF
TRBJ2-3	TRBD2	few	TRBV6-2/TRBV6-3	TGTGCCAGCAGTTACGAAGGACTAGCGGGGGGGCTCGGCACAGATACGCAGTATTTT	CASSYEGLAGGLGTDTQYF
TRBJ2-1	TRBD1	.	TRBV5-4	TGTGCCAGCAGCTTCGGTGGACAGGGGGCGCTGAGTTACTACAATGAGCAGTTCTTC	CASSFGGQGALSYYNEQFF
TRBJ2-3	.	few	TRBV7-2	TGTGCCAGCAGCTTGGAGGGGGTACCATCCACAGATACGCAGTATTTT	CASSLEGVPSTDTQYF
TRBJ1-1	.	few	TRBV4-1	TGCGCCAGCAGCCAAGAATGGACAGTGAACACTGAAGCTTTCTTT	CASSQEWTVNTEAFF
TRBJ2-1	TRBD2	.	TRBV20-1	TGCAGTGCTAGAGAGTCACTAGCGGGGTACCGGCTCTACAATGAGCAGTTCTTC	CSARESLAGYRLYNEQFF
TRBJ2-7	.	few	TRBV10-3	TGTGCCAAAACCGGGCCTAGAAAAATTCCCCTTTACGAGCAGTACTTC	CAKTGPRKIPLYEQYF
TRBJ2-1	TRBD2	.	TRBV28	TGTGCCAGCAGTTTAGGCGGGGGTGGGAATGAGCAGTTCTTC	CASSLGGGGNEQFF
TRBJ1-3	.	few	TRBV10-3	TGTGCCATCAGTGTCGACTCTGGAAACACCATATATTTT	CAISVDSGNTIYF
TRBJ2-1	.	few	TRBV12-3/TRBV12-4	TGTGCCAGCAGTTTGCTAGCGGGACAGGTTGAGCAGTTCTTC	CASSLLAGQVEQFF
TRBJ2-7	.	.	TRBV20-1	TGCAGTGCTAGAGCCGGGACGGATTACGAGCAGTACTTC	CSARAGTDYEQYF
TRBJ2-2	.	.	TRBV4-1	TGCGCCAGCAGCCCCCCAGGACGGAGGCCCGGGGAGCTGTTTTTT	CASSPPGRRPGELFF
TRBJ2-1	.	.	TRBV7-2	TGTGCCAGCAGCAGGGAAACTATCCACTTTGGCAATGAGCAGTTCTTC	CASSRETIHFGNEQFF
TRBJ2-3	TRBD2	few	TRBV11-2	TGTGCCAGCAGCCATCGGGTCGGGACTAGCGGGAGAGGGACAGATACGCAGTATTTT	CASSHRVGTSGRGTDTQYF
TRBJ2-5	.	.	TRBV3-1	TGTGCCAGCAGCCAAGTTGGAGGGAAAGAGACCCAGTACTTC	CASSQVGGKETQYF
TRBJ2-3	.	.	TRBV5-1	TGCGCCAGCAGCTTGGGTCTTGGTGGAGTCGACACAGATACGCAGTATTTT	CASSLGLGGVDTDTQYF
TRBJ2-1	.	few	TRBV7-2	TGTGCCAGCAGCTTAAGAGGCGCGGCGGGCGAGCAGTTCTTC	CASSLRGAAGEQFF
TRBJ2-1	TRBD1	.	TRBV24-1	TGTGCCACCAGTGATCCCGGGACAGGGGGGCGTTGGGAGCAGTTCTTC	CATSDPGTGGRWEQFF
TRBJ1-4	.	few	TRBV20-1	TGCAGTGCTAGAGGACAGGCGGATGAAAAACTGTTTTTT	CSARGQADEKLFF
TRBJ1-1	.	few	TRBV18	TGTGCCAGCTCAACTACACAGGGCGGGACTGAAGCTTTCTTT	CASSTTQGGTEAFF
TRBJ2-5	.	.	TRBV7-2	TGTGCCAGCAGCTTAGCGGCTAGCCACCGACGGGAGACCCAGTACTTC	CASSLAASHRRETQYF
TRBJ2-7	.	few	TRBV30	TGTGCCTGGAGTGTGGGGTGGTACGAGCAGTACTTC	CAWSVGWYEQYF
TRBJ2-1	.	few	TRBV7-2	TGTGCCAGCAGCTTAGGCCGCATTGGATACAATGAGCAGTTCTTC	CASSLGRIGYNEQFF